This T cell receptor beta chain was sequenced for a study of Ad26.COV2.S vaccination and SARS-CoV-2 variants. Assay used: immunoSEQ multiplex PCR; TCRdb lists only in-frame clones, some missing. The table includes about 350,000 clones, around 83% detected once. Treatment given: about 20 received Ad26.COV2.S at low or high dose, single or two shots; about 5 received placebo; per-sample allocation not given. On day 63 after the first injection, vaccine and placebo recipients gave samples. V was cut by 4 bases and J by 3 bases, with 7 bases left in between. The length of the CDR3 is 12 residues. Germline-derived CDR1 and CDR2 are MNHEY and SVGEGT.

This receptor was identified in a person aged 18-60 years who received the Ad26.COV2.S COVID-19 vaccine or a placebo. The sample was peripheral blood, taken in a trial of Ad26.COV2.S vaccine versus placebo. This chain links TRBV6-2 or TRBV6-3 with TRBJ2-7; D is ambiguous. CDR3 loop: CASSFGRYEQYF. The CDR3 DNA is TGTGCCAGCAGTTTTGGACGCTACGAGCAGTACTTC.